This T cell receptor (beta chain) is from a study of chemoradiotherapy in HPV16-positive cancers. The wider study: Functional T-cell assays on a couple of HPV16-positive patients' cells defined candidate HPV-specific clones and common TCR motifs. Findings and limits, study-wide: HPV-responsive T-cell expansion during chemoradiotherapy was linked to improved recurrence-free survival in HPV16-positive patients. Non-HPV-specific T cells did not expand in tumors during treatment, whereas candidate HPV-specific clones and E7-related motifs did.

There are 16 residues in the CDR3. V lost 0 bases and J lost 0, with 12 bases in between. Germline CDR1 and CDR2: SGHRS and YFSETQ. Generated by immunoSEQ multiplex PCR, the TCRdb table keeps only in-frame clones and is missing some. The sample holds approximately 27,000 clones, 75% to 90% seen once. Note on this clone: Its antigen is undetermined.

Repertoires were sampled repeatedly during chemoradiotherapy. Source: blood, taken from a patient who underwent chemoradiotherapy. The TCR comes from a human donor with HPV-associated anogenital cancer. The chain joins TRBV5-1 to TRBJ2-5; D is unresolved. DNA of the CDR3: TGCGCCAGCAGCTTGGATGTCAGTGGGTACCAAGAGACCCAGTACTTC. It codes for CASSLDVSGYQETQYF. The full variable domain, completed using reference TRBV5-1 and TRBJ2-5, is KAGVTQTPRYLIKTRGQQVTLSCSPISGHRSVSWYQQTPGQGLQFLFEYFSETQRNKGNFPGRFSGRQFSNSRSEMNVSTLELGDSALYLCASSLDVSGYQETQYFGPGTRLLVL.